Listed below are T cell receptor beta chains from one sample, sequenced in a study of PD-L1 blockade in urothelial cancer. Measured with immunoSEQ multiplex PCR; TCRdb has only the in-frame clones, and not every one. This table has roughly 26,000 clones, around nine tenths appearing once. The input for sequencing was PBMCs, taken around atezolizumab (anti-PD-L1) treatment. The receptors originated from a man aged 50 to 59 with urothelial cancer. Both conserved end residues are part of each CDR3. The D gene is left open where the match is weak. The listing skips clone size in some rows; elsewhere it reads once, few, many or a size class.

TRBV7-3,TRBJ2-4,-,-,CASSRTPKNIQYF,TGTGCCAGCTCTAGGACACCAAAAAACATTCAGTACTTC
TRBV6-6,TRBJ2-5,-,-,CASSYSTGKETQYF,TGTGCCAGCAGTTACTCTACAGGGAAAGAGACCCAGTACTTC
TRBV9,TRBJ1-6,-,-,CASSRGENSPLHF,TGTGCCAGTTCTAGGGGTGAAAATTCACCCCTCCACTTT
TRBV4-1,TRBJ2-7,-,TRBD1,CASSRPGQGFYEQYF,TGCGCCAGCAGCCGACCGGGACAGGGGTTTTACGAGCAGTACTTC
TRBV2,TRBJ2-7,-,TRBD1,CASRRTGSSYEQYF,TGTGCCAGCAGGCGGACAGGGAGCTCCTACGAGCAGTACTTC
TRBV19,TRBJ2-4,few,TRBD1,CASSYRGNKNIQYF,TGTGCCAGTAGTTACAGGGGAAACAAAAACATTCAGTACTTC
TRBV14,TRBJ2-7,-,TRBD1,CASSLPTGETGSYEQYF,TGTGCCAGCAGCTTACCGACCGGGGAGACAGGGTCCTACGAGCAGTACTTC
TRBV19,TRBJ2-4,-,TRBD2,CASSMPLGRIPTKNIQYF,TGTGCCAGTAGTATGCCCCTCGGGAGGATACCCACCAAAAACATTCAGTACTTC
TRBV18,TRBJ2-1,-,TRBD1,CASSPNRGGEQFF,TGTGCCAGCTCACCAAACAGGGGTGGTGAGCAGTTCTTC
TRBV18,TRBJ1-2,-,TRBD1,CASSQGQVHYGYTF,TGTGCCAGCTCACAGGGACAGGTGCACTATGGCTACACCTTC
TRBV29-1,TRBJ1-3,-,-,CSVKFASSSGNTIYF,TGCAGCGTTAAATTTGCTTCGAGCTCTGGAAACACCATATATTTT
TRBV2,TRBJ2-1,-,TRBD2,CASSGGGGYNEQFF,TGTGCCAGCAGTGGTGGCGGGGGGTACAATGAGCAGTTCTTC
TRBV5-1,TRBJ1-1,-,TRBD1,CASSLGQGFAEAFF,TGCGCCAGCAGCCTGGGACAGGGGTTCGCTGAAGCTTTCTTT
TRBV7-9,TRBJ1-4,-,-,CASSATVPTNEKLFF,TGTGCCAGCAGCGCAACGGTTCCAACTAATGAAAAACTGTTTTTT
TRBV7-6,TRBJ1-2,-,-,CASSPGQLLYGYTF,TGTGCCAGCAGTCCTGGACAGCTCCTCTATGGCTACACCTTC
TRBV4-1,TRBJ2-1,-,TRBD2,CASSQGRALSSGKNEQFF,TGCGCCAGCAGCCAAGGTAGAGCACTGTCTAGCGGGAAAAATGAGCAGTTCTTC
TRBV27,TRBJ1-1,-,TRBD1,CASSLSGTGLDTEAFF,TGTGCCAGCAGTTTATCAGGGACAGGGTTGGACACTGAAGCTTTCTTT